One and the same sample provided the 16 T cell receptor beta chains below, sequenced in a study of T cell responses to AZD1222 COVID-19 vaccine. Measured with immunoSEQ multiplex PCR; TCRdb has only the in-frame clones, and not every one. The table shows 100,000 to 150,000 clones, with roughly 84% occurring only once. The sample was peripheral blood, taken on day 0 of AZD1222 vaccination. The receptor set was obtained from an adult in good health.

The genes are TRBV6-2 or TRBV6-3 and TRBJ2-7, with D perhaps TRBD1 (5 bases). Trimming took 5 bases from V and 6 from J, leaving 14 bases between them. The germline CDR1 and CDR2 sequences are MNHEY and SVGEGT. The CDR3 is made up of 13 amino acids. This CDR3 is CASSPSAGFEQYF. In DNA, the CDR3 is TGTGCCAGCAGTCCGTCGGCAGGGTTCGAGCAGTACTTC.

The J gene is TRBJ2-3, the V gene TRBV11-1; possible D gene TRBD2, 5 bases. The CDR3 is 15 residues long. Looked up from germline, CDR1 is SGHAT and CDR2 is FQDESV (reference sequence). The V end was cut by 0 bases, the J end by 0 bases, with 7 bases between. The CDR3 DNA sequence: TGTGCCAGCAGCTTAGCGGGGAGTAGCACAGATACGCAGTATTTT. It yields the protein CASSLAGSSTDTQYF.

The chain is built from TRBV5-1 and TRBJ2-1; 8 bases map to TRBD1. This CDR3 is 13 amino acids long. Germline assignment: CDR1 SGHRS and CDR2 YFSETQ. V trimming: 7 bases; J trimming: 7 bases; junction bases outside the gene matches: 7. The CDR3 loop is CASELTGGNEQFF. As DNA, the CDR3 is TGCGCCAGCGAGCTAACAGGGGGTAATGAGCAGTTCTTC.

This CDR3 reads CASGLSGNTIYF. CDR3 DNA: TGTGCCAGCGGACTGTCTGGAAACACCATATATTTT. The chain has TRBV19 and TRBJ1-3; D remains unclear. Germline values: CDR1 LNHDA, CDR2 SQIVND (reference sequence). The V end lost 9 bases, the J end lost 1 base, and 7 bases lay between the germline ends. CDR3 length: 12 residues.

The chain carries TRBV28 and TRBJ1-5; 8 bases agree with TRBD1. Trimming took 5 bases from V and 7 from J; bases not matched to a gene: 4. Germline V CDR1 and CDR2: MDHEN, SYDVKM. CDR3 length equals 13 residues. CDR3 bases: TGTGCCAGCAGTGACAGGGGTGAGCAGCCCCAGCATTTT. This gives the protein CASSDRGEQPQHF.

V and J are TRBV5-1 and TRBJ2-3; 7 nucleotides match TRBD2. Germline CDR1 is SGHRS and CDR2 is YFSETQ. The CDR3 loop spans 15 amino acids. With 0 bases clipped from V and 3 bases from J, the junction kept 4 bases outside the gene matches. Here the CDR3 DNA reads TGCGCCAGCAGCTTGGGGGCAGCGGGAACAGATACGCAGTATTTT. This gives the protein CASSLGAAGTDTQYF.

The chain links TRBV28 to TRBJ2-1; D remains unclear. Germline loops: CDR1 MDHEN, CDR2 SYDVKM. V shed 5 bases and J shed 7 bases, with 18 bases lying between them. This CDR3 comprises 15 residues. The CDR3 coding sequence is TGTGCCAGCAGTCCCAAGTTTGAGACGGCAAATGAGCAGTTCTTC. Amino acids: CASSPKFETANEQFF. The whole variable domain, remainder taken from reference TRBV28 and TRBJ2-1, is DVKVTQSSRYLVKRTGEKVFLECVQDMDHENMFWYRQDPGLGLRLIYFSYDVKMKEKGDIPEGYSVSREKKERFSLILESASTNQTSMYLCASSPKFETANEQFFGPGTRLTVL.

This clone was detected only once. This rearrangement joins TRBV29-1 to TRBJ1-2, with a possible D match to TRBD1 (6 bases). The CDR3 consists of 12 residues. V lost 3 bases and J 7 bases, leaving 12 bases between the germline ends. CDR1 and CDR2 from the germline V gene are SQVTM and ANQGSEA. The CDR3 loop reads CSVDAGEFGYTF. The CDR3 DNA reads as TGCAGCGTTGATGCAGGGGAATTTGGCTACACCTTC. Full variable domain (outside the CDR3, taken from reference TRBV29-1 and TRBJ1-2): SAVISQKPSRDICQRGTSLTIQCQVDSQVTMMFWYRQQPGQSLTLIATANQGSEATYESGFVIDKFPISRPNLTFSTLTVSNMSPEDSSIYLCSVDAGEFGYTFGSGTRLTVV.

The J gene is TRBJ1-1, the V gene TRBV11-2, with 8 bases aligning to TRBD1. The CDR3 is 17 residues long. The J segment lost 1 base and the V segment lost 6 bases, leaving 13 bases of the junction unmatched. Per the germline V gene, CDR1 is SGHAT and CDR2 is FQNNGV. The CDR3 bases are TGTGCCAGCAGTATGATCGGCCAGGGGGCTTGGAACACTGAAGCTTTCTTT. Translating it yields CASSMIGQGAWNTEAFF.

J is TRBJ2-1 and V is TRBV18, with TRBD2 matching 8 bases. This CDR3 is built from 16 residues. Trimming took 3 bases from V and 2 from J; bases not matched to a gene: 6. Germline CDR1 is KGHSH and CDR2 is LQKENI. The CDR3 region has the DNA TGTGCCAGCTCACCCTTCAGCGGGGGCACCTACAATGAGCAGTTCTTC. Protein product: CASSPFSGGTYNEQFF.

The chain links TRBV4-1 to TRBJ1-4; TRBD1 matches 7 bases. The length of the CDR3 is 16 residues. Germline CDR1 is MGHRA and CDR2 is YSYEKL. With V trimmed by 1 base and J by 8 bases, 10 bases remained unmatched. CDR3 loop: CASSQVTGERLEKLFF. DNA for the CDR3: TGCGCCAGCAGCCAAGTAACAGGGGAGCGACTCGAAAAACTGTTTTTT.

CDR3 sequence reads: CASSRDRARNIQYF. CDR3 nucleotide sequence: TGTGCCAGTAGTCGAGACAGGGCCCGGAACATTCAGTACTTC. V is TRBV19 and J is TRBJ2-4; 7 bases line up with TRBD1. Germline trimming cut 5 bases from V and 7 bases from J; bases unmatched to any gene: 8. Germline CDR1 is LNHDA and CDR2 is SQIVND (reference sequence). CDR3 length: 14 amino acids.

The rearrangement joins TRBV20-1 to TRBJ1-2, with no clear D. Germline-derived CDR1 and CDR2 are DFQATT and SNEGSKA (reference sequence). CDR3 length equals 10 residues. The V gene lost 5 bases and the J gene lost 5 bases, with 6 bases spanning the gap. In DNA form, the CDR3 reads TGCAGTGCTTTATCATATGGCTACACCTTC. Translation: CSALSYGYTF.

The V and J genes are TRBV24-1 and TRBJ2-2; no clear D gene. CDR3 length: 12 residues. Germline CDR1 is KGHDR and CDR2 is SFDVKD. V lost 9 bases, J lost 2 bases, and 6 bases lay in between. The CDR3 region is CATGGNTGELFF. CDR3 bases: TGTGCCACCGGTGGAAACACCGGGGAGCTGTTTTTT.

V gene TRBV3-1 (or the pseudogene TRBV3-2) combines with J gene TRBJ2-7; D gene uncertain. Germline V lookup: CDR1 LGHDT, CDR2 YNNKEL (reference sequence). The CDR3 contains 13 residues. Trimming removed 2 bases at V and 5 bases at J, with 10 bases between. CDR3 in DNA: TGTGCCAGCAGCCAACCAGGTCTCAACGAGCAGTACTTC. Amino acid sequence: CASSQPGLNEQYF.

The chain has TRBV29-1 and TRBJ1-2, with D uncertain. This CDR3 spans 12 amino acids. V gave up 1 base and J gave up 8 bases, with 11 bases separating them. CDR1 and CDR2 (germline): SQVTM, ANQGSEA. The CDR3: CSVEALGMGYTF. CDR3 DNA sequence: TGCAGCGTTGAAGCCCTCGGTATGGGCTACACCTTC.